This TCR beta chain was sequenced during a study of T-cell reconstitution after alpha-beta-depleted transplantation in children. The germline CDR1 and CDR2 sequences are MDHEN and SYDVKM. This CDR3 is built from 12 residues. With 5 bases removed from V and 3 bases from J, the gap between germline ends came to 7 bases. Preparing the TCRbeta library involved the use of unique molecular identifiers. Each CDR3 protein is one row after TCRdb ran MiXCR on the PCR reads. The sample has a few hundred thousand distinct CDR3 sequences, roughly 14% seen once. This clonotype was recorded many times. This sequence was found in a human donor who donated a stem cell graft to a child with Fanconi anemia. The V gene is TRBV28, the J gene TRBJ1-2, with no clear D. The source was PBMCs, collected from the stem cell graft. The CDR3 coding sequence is TGTGCCAGCAGTAGGCAGTACTATGGCTACACCTTC. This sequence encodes CASSRQYYGYTF.